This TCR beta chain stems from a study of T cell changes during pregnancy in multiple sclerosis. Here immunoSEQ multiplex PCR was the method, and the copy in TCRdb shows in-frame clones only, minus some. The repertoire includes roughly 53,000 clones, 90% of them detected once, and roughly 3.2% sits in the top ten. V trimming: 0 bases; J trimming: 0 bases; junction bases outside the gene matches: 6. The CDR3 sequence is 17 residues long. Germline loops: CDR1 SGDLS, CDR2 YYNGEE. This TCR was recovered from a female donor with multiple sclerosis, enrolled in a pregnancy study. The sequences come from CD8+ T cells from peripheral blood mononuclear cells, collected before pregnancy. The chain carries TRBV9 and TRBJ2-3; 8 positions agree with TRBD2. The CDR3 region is CASSVDRRGASTDTQYF. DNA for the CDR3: TGTGCCAGCAGCGTAGATAGGCGGGGGGCTAGCACAGATACGCAGTATTTT.